What follows are 21 T cell receptor beta chains derived from one specimen sequenced in a study of blood T cell repertoires in COVID-19. Method: immunoSEQ multiplex PCR; TCRdb's copy keeps in-frame clones and lacks some. The table includes 200,000 to 250,000 clones, about four fifths detected once. Sequencing was done on a sample of peripheral blood. These receptors were obtained from a woman aged 18-29 years with acute or convalescent COVID-19.

V gene TRBV7-2 combines with J gene TRBJ2-1; tentative D call: TRBD2 (6 bases). Deletions cut 5 bases from V and 4 bases from J, with 18 bases between. Germline CDR1 is SGHTA and CDR2 is FQGNSA. The CDR3 spans 16 residues. In DNA form, the CDR3 reads TGTGCCAGCAGCCCGTTGGGCGGGAAGGGGTACAATGAGCAGTTCTTC. It is translated as CASSPLGGKGYNEQFF.

The chain joins TRBV5-8 to TRBJ2-5; weak D call: TRBD2 (5 bases). This CDR3 has 16 residues. CDR1 SGHTS and CDR2 YDEGEE come from the germline V gene. The V end was cut by 2 bases, the J end by 2 bases, with 16 bases between. CDR3: CASSFYLAGPQETQYF. The CDR3, as DNA: TGTGCCAGCAGCTTTTACTTGGCGGGCCCACAAGAGACCCAGTACTTC.

V usage is TRBV4-3 and J usage is TRBJ2-1; D might be TRBD2 (6 bases). In germline, CDR1 is LGHNA, CDR2 YSLEER. Trimming removed 4 bases at V and 4 bases at J, with 14 bases between. The CDR3 spans 15 residues. The CDR3 region is CASSPGLANYNEQFF. The DNA for the CDR3 is TGCGCCAGCAGCCCCGGGCTAGCGAATTACAATGAGCAGTTCTTC.

This clone is a singleton in its sample. The V gene is TRBV6-2 or TRBV6-3, the J gene TRBJ1-5; 8 bases are shared with TRBD1. The CDR3 contains 16 residues. The trim removed 0 bases at V and 6 bases at J, leaving 7 bases unmatched. The V gene's germline CDR1 is MNHEY and CDR2 SVGEGT. Written as DNA, the CDR3 is TGTGCCAGCAGTTACTCGTGGCGGACAGGGAGTCAGCCCCAGCATTTT. Protein: CASSYSWRTGSQPQHF.

This rearrangement joins TRBV28 to TRBJ2-7; 8 positions agree with TRBD1. The CDR3 runs to 16 residues. Per germline, CDR1 MDHEN and CDR2 SYDVKM. The V gene end was trimmed by 1 base and the J gene end by 1 base; junction bases not matched to a gene: 6. The CDR3 DNA reads TGTGCCAGCAGTTTATATTGGACAGGGATATCCTACGAGCAGTACTTC. Translation gives CASSLYWTGISYEQYF.

The V gene is TRBV19, the J gene TRBJ2-3; 13 bases fit TRBD2. J gave up 6 bases and V 6 bases, and 6 bases lay outside the gene matches. Germline values: CDR1 LNHDA, CDR2 SQIVND (reference sequence). This CDR3 has 15 residues. The CDR3 region has the DNA TGTGCCAGTAGCAGGACTAGCGGGAGTAGCGATACGCAGTATTTT. This translates into CASSRTSGSSDTQYF.

The chain couples TRBV6-5 to TRBJ1-5; no clear D gene. The V and J ends lost 5 bases and 5 bases respectively, with 13 bases between them. Looked up from germline, CDR1 is MNHEY and CDR2 is SVGAGI. CDR3 size: 14 residues. CDR3 DNA: TGTGCCAGCAGTCCCGGGATCAAAGATCAGCCCCAGCATTTT. This codes for CASSPGIKDQPQHF.

This chain joins TRBV28 and TRBJ2-5; no definite D call. Trimming took off 3 bases at V and 0 bases at J, with 17 bases between the two ends. This CDR3 has 17 residues. The V gene's germline CDR1 is MDHEN and CDR2 SYDVKM. CDR3 nucleotide sequence: TGTGCCAGCAGTTTCCGCGATGCGACACCGTACCAAGAGACCCAGTACTTC. Residues: CASSFRDATPYQETQYF.

This chain connects TRBV28 to TRBJ2-7, with 7 bases that match TRBD1. V was pared by 10 bases and J by 6 bases, with 15 bases of the junction left unmatched. Germline assignment: CDR1 MDHEN and CDR2 SYDVKM. The CDR3 runs to 14 residues. CDR3 sequence (DNA): TGTGCCACCGAAATTACAGGGGTCCTCGGCGAGCAGTACTTC. It encodes CATEITGVLGEQYF.

This chain joins TRBV6-6 and TRBJ1-4; 8 nucleotides agree with TRBD1. Germline V lookup: CDR1 MNHNY, CDR2 SVGAGI (reference sequence). The CDR3 contains 16 residues. Losses at the gene ends were 2 bases for V and 3 bases for J; bases not matched to a gene: 5. As DNA, the CDR3 is TGTGCCAGCAGTTACGCAAGACAGGGGCCTAATGAAAAACTGTTTTTT. This gives the protein CASSYARQGPNEKLFF.

V gene TRBV27 combines with J gene TRBJ2-7, with TRBD2 identical over 10 bases. J was trimmed by 4 bases and V by 4 bases; bases with no gene match: 7. CDR1 is MNHEY and CDR2 is SMNVEV in the germline V gene (reference sequence). The CDR3 spans 15 residues. Here the CDR3 DNA reads TGTGCCAGCAGTTATATAGCGGGAGGTGGGTACGAGCAGTACTTC. It encodes CASSYIAGGGYEQYF.

A single count supports this clone. The rearrangement links TRBV7-3 to TRBJ2-2, with 8 bases lining up with TRBD2. The V segment lost 7 bases and the J segment 0 bases; nucleotides outside the gene matches: 4. Germline values: CDR1 SGHTA, CDR2 FQGTGA. The CDR3 sequence is 15 residues long. The CDR3 is CASTREGTNTGELFF. As DNA, the CDR3 is TGTGCCAGCACCCGGGAGGGTACGAACACCGGGGAGCTGTTTTTT.

The chain uses TRBV7-2 and TRBJ2-7; 8 bases line up with TRBD2. This CDR3 has 13 amino acids. V lost 4 bases, J lost 4 bases, and 3 bases stayed unmatched. CDR1 and CDR2 (germline): SGHTA, FQGNSA. The CDR3 here is CASSSVAGYEQYF. CDR3 sequence (DNA): TGTGCCAGCAGCTCTGTAGCGGGATACGAGCAGTACTTC.

The gene calls are TRBV21-1 and TRBJ2-4; TRBD1, the table's D call, lacks a check against the DNA. TRBV21-1 is a pseudogene. This CDR3 is 15 amino acids long. The DNA for the CDR3 is TGTGCCAGCAGCGTCACAGGGGGGGCCAAAAACATTCAGTACTTC. Protein product: CASSVTGGAKNIQYF.

The chain employs TRBV5-1 and TRBJ1-6; maybe TRBD1 (6 bases). Deletions cut 0 bases from V and 7 bases from J, with 23 bases between. The CDR3 runs to 19 residues. Germline CDR1 is SGHRS and CDR2 is YFSETQ. CDR3 bases: TGCGCCAGCAGCTTGGCCAATTGGGTCGGACAGTTTGACAATTCACCCCTCCACTTT. Amino acid sequence: CASSLANWVGQFDNSPLHF.

CDR3 DNA: TGTGCCAGCAGCCAAGTGGCAGCCGGGGGCTACACCTTC. Translated: CASSQVAAGGYTF. The chain couples TRBV14 to TRBJ1-2; D is unresolved. V was shortened by 1 base and J by 8 bases, with 11 bases between the two germline ends. Germline V gives CDR1 SGHDN, CDR2 FVKESK. This CDR3 contains 13 residues. The full variable domain, with the rest looked up from reference TRBV14 and TRBJ1-2, is EAGVTQFPSHSVIEKGQTVTLRCDPISGHDNLYWYRRVMGKEIKFLLHFVKESKQDESGMPNNRFLAERTGGTYSTLKVQPAELEDSGVYFCASSQVAAGGYTFGSGTRLTVV.

This CDR3 reads CASRGGGRPNEQFF. The CDR3 DNA sequence: TGTGCCAGCCGGGGGGGCGGGAGGCCCAATGAGCAGTTCTTC. V gene TRBV6-5 combines with J gene TRBJ2-1; TRBD2 agrees at 8 bases. CDR1 and CDR2 (germline): MNHEY, SVGAGI. The CDR3 runs 14 residues. V gave up 8 bases and J gave up 6 bases; unmatched junction bases: 9.

V and J are TRBV5-6 and TRBJ2-3; 11 bases agree with TRBD2. Germline V gene sequence: CDR1 SGHDT, CDR2 YYEEEE. The CDR3 covers 17 residues. After removal of 1 base from V and 2 bases from J, the junction contained 6 bases not matched to a gene. The CDR3 spells CASSLYLGLAATDTQYF. The CDR3 bases are TGTGCCAGCAGCTTGTACTTGGGACTAGCGGCCACAGATACGCAGTATTTT.

The V and J genes are TRBV5-1 and TRBJ1-1, with D possibly matching TRBD1 (6 bases). The germline V and J ends were trimmed by 3 bases and 8 bases, with 17 bases remaining between them. The CDR3 extends over 14 amino acids. Per the germline V gene, CDR1 is SGHRS and CDR2 is YFSETQ. The chain's CDR3 is CASSSTGFGPEAFF. The CDR3 DNA reads as TGCGCCAGCAGCTCCACAGGGTTCGGTCCCGAAGCTTTCTTT.

This chain joins TRBV7-9 and TRBJ2-5; 7 bases align to TRBD2. J gave up 2 bases and V 5 bases, and 8 bases lay outside the gene matches. This CDR3 spans 15 amino acids. Germline assignment: CDR1 SEHNR and CDR2 FQNEAQ (reference sequence). The CDR3 spells CASSLNSGLQETQYF. The CDR3 nucleotides are TGTGCCAGCAGCCTTAATAGCGGGCTTCAAGAGACCCAGTACTTC.

J is TRBJ2-1 and V is TRBV2, with unresolved D. From germline, CDR1 is SNHLY and CDR2 FYNNEI. The CDR3 runs 13 residues. Deletions cut 3 bases from V and 5 bases from J, with 8 bases between. For the CDR3, the DNA is TGTGCCAGCAGTGACAGGTCCGACAATGAGCAGTTCTTC. This translates into CASSDRSDNEQFF.